The T cell receptor (beta chain) under discussion was sequenced for a study of cytomegalovirus exposure and HLA in healthy donors. Whole-study context: HLA-typed donors contributed 65 million to 85 million unique TCRs, which were held in an early data release.

Vbeta (60) and Jbeta (13) primers were used in the PCR. Original analysis: Roughly 10 million shared chains were among about 80 million unique TCR beta chains counted in a later analysis. Measured with immunoSEQ multiplex PCR; TCRdb has only the in-frame clones, and not every one. That table supplies the V and J calls and clone size; D and trimming were determined from the DNA. Of around 200,000 clones listed, almost 75% were seen once; the top ten hold 2.5% to 3.5%. Concerning this clone itself: This sample also contains other DNA sequences that code for the same CDR3.

The TCR originated in a woman in her 30s in good health and CMV-seropositive. What was sequenced was PBMCs.

CDR3 region: CASSSGTSGSYEQYF. In DNA form, the CDR3 reads TGTGCCAGCAGCTCAGGGACTAGCGGGAGCTACGAGCAGTACTTC. The chain combines TRBV7-9 with TRBJ2-7; 14 bases line up with TRBD2. V trimming: 4 bases; J trimming: 3 bases; junction bases outside the gene matches: 2. From germline, CDR1 is SEHNR and CDR2 FQNEAQ (reference sequence). There are 15 residues in the CDR3.